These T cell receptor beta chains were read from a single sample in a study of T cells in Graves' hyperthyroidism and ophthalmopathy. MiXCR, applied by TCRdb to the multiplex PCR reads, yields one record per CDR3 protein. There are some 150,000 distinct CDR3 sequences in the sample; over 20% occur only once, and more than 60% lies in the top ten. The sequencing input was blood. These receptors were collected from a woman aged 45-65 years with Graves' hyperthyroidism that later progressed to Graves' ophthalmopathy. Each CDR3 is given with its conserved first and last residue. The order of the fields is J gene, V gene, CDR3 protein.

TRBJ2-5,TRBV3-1,CASSQDQGTGDLETQYF
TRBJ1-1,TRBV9,CASSVGSGVDTEAFF
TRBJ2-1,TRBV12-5,CASGLAALAGGSYNEQFF
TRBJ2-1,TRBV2,CASTPATGFGNEQFF
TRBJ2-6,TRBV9,CASSVVSGDPINPGANVLTF
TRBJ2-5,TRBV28,CASSRWTSGGGETQYF
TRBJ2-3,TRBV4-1,CASSQETFQGRGTDTQYF
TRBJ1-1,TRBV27,CASSSSRAGGRTEAFF
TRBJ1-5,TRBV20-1,CSAPRRDRIGQPQHF
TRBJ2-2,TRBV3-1,CASQQGARIGELFF
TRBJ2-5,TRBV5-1,CASSKNREETQYF
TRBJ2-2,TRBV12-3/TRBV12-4,CASKSRTNTGELFF
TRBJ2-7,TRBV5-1,CASSLDGTGLPYEQYF
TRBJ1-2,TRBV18,CASGVSNYGYTF
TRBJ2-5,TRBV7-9,CASSLWDAHQETQYF
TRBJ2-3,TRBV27,CASSFGYRGRGDTQYF
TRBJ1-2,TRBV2,CASSVSGSYGYTF
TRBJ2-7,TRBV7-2,CASSTGQAGTYEQYF
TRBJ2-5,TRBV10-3,CAISGGTGTRETQYF
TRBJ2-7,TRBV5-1,CASSLGAGVEQYF
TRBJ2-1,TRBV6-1,CASSTRWDEQFF
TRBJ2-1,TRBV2,CASRPGAGPYNEQFF
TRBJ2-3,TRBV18,CASSPTGTSGRGRPDTQYF
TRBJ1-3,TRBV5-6,CASSLSGLGNTIYF
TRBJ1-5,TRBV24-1,CATSDSNQPQHF
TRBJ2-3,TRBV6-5,CASSYPKMMTSGSTDTQYF
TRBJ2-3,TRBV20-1,CSALLGGRVTDTQYF
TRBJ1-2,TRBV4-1,CASSQAREGWYGYTF
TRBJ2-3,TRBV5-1,CASRSAGGPRDTQYF
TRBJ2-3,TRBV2,CASSGQGVSDTQYF
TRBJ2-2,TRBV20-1,CSAGIAGADTGELFF
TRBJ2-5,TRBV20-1,CSAKGLAGFGETQYF
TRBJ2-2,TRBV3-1,CASSSGLLTGELFF
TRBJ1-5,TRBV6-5,CASSYSIGGRNQPQHF
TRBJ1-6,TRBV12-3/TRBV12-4,CASSLYGQSGNSPLHF
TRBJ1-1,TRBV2,CASTEEGMGTEAFF
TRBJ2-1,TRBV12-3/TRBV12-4,CASRPWTGISHNEQFF
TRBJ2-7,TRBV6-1,CASSDRDRLLYEQYF
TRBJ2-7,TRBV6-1,CASSWGTAAYEQYF
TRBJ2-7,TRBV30,CAWGGASDEQYF
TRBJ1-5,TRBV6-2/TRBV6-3,CASSWVRGGNQPQHF
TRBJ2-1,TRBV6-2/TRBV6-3,CASSYSPGDIYNEQFF
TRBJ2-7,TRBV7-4,CASSLAGTSAEQYF
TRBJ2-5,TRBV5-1,CASSPGTSGMETQYF
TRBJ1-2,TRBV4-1,CASSQDERQAGYTF
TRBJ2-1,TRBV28,CASSFPGDQGNEQFF